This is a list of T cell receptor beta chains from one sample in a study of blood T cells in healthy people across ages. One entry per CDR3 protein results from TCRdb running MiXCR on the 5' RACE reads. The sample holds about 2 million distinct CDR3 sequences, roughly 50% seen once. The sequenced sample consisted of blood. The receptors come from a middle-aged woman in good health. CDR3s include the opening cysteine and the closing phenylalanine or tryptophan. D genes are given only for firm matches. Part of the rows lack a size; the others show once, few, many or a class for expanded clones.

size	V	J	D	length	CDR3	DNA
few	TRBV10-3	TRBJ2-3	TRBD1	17	CAISESMAGGYTDTQYF	TGTGCCATCAGTGAGTCAATGGCAGGGGGCTACACAGATACGCAGTATTTT
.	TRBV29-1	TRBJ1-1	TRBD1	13	CSVRTGSGTEAFF	TGCAGCGTCAGGACAGGGAGTGGGACTGAAGCTTTCTTT
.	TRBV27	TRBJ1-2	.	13	CASRDPGTAGYTF	TGTGCCAGCAGGGACCCCGGGACGGCAGGCTACACCTTC
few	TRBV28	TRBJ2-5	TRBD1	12	CATAGGGYTQYF	TGTGCCACCGCAGGGGGCGGGTACACCCAGTACTTC
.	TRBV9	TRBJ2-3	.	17	CASSADPGGQSTDTQYF	TGTGCCAGCAGCGCAGACCCCGGGGGGCAGAGCACAGATACGCAGTATTTT
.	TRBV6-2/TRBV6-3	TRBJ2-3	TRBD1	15	CASRPSGQEADTQYF	TGTGCCAGCAGACCTTCGGGACAGGAGGCAGATACGCAGTATTTT
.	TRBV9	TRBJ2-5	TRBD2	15	CASSVDSGGAETQYF	TGTGCCAGCAGCGTAGATAGCGGGGGGGCAGAGACCCAGTACTTC
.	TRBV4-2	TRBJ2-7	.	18	CASSQAQPLGRRSGEQYF	TGTGCCAGCAGCCAAGCCCAACCCTTGGGACGGCGGTCCGGGGAGCAGTACTTC
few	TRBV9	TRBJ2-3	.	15	CASSVGGHITDTQYF	TGTGCCAGCAGCGTAGGGGGGCATATAACAGATACGCAGTATTTT
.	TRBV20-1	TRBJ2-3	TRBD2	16	CSASTGLAGGQDTQYF	TGCAGTGCTAGTACGGGACTAGCGGGGGGGCAAGATACGCAGTATTTT
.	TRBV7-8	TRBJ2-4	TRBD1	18	CASSFYQDRRLAKNIQYF	TGTGCCAGCAGTTTCTACCAGGACAGGCGACTAGCCAAAAACATTCAGTACTTC
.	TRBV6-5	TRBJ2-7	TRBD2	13	CASGTSGLYEQYF	TGTGCCAGCGGCACTAGCGGGTTATACGAGCAGTACTTC
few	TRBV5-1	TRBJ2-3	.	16	CASSLGGAVPEGTQYF	TGCGCCAGCAGCTTGGGAGGGGCGGTCCCAGAGGGTACGCAGTATTTT
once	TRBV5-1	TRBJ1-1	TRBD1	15	CASSFGQGRNTGAFF	TGCGCCAGCAGCTTCGGACAGGGCCGGAACACTGGAGCTTTCTTT
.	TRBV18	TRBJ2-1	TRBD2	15	CASSPASGGAGEQFF	TGTGCCAGCTCACCGGCGAGCGGGGGGGCCGGTGAGCAGTTCTTC
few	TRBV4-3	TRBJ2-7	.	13	CASSQERVGEQYF	TGCGCCAGCAGCCAAGAACGGGTGGGTGAGCAGTACTTC
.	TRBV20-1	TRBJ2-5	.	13	CSADSLRFETQYF	TGCAGTGCTGACTCCCTACGGTTCGAGACCCAGTACTTC
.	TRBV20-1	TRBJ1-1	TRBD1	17	CSAKNRDRARGGTEAFF	TGCAGTGCTAAGAACCGGGACAGGGCGAGGGGCGGCACTGAAGCTTTCTTT
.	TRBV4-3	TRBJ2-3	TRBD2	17	CASSQDPAAGGTDTQYF	TGCGCCAGCAGCCAAGACCCCGCTGCGGGGGGTACAGATACGCAGTATTTT
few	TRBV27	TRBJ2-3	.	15	CASSLAGAGADTQYF	TGTGCCAGCAGCTTGGCGGGGGCAGGGGCAGATACGCAGTATTTT
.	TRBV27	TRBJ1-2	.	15	CASSLSPGHAYGYTF	TGTGCCAGCAGTTTATCTCCAGGACATGCCTATGGCTACACCTTC
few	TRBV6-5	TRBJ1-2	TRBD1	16	CASSSPPGQSVYGYTF	TGTGCCAGCAGTTCCCCCCCGGGACAGTCAGTCTATGGCTACACCTTC
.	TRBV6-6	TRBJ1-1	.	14	CASSYLVEGTEAFF	TGTGCCAGCAGTTACCTAGTTGAAGGCACTGAAGCTTTCTTT
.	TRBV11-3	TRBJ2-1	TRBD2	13	CASSLESGTRLFF	TGTGCCAGCAGCTTAGAATCCGGGACTAGGCTGTTCTTC